The 32 T cell receptor beta chains listed next were all sequenced from one sample in a study of T cells in Graves' hyperthyroidism and ophthalmopathy. Amplification yielded TCR beta CDR3 regions, with RNA transcripts as the source. When the TCR CDR3 underwent first-round RT-PCR, the HTBI primer set was used. TCRdb recomputed calls from the multiplex PCR reads with MiXCR, one row per CDR3 protein. The data show about 640,000 distinct CDR3 sequences, more than 20% seen once. The sequencing sample was made of blood. These receptors were collected from a young man with Graves' ophthalmopathy.

V gene TRBV30 combines with J gene TRBJ2-7; D possibly corresponds to TRBD2 (5 bases). Per the germline V gene, CDR1 is GTSNPN and CDR2 is SVGIG (reference sequence). The CDR3 is 15 amino acids. The V end was cut by 1 base, the J end by 3 bases, with 16 bases between. The DNA of the CDR3 is TGTGCCTGGAGTGACCGGGTGGCGCGGGTCTACGAGCAGTACTTC. It specifies CAWSDRVARVYEQYF.

This clonotype has ten or more counts. The chain has TRBV27 and TRBJ1-1; a weak D match, TRBD1 (6 bases). Per the germline V gene, CDR1 is MNHEY and CDR2 is SMNVEV (reference sequence). Trimming stripped 3 bases from V and 1 base from J, with 9 bases between. The CDR3 has 14 amino acids. The CDR3 sequence is CASSLYRENTEAFF. In DNA, the CDR3 is TGTGCCAGCAGTTTGTACAGGGAGAACACTGAAGCTTTCTTT.

This chain joins TRBV28 and TRBJ2-3, with D perhaps assigned TRBD1 or TRBD2 (5 bases each). V was trimmed by 2 bases and J by 2 bases, leaving 8 bases between them. CDR1 is MDHEN and CDR2 is SYDVKM in the germline V gene. The CDR3 consists of 14 residues. The CDR3 nucleotides read TGTGCCAGCAGTTTAAGAGGGGCCACAGATACGCAGTATTTT. It is translated as CASSLRGATDTQYF.

The rearrangement links TRBV11-2 to TRBJ2-1, with D unresolved. V was cut by 0 bases and J by 9 bases, with 6 bases left in between. Germline V CDR1 and CDR2: SGHAT, FQNNGV. CDR3 length: 12 amino acids. CDR3: CASSLDYGEQFF. The CDR3 DNA reads as TGTGCCAGCAGCTTAGACTACGGTGAGCAGTTCTTC.

The rearrangement joins TRBV6-2 or TRBV6-3 to TRBJ1-1; maybe TRBD1 (6 bases). Trimming took 5 bases from V and 4 from J, leaving 11 bases between them. The CDR3 covers 13 residues. CDR1 is MNHEY, CDR2 SVGEGT, per germline. The CDR3 region is CASSVGQFTEAFF. The CDR3 region has the DNA TGTGCCAGCAGTGTAGGACAGTTCACTGAAGCTTTCTTT.

This clonotype was seen many times. This chain uses TRBV5-1 with TRBJ2-7, with 7 bases lining up with TRBD1. This CDR3 contains 14 residues. Germline CDR1 reads SGHRS; CDR2 reads YFSETQ. V shed 4 bases and J 6 bases; nucleotides not matched to a gene: 10. In DNA form, the CDR3 reads TGCGCCAGCAGCCCCGACAGGGTGAATTCCGAGCAGTACTTC. The encoded protein is CASSPDRVNSEQYF.

This clonotype was counted only a few times. This chain uses TRBV20-1 with TRBJ2-5; no clear D gene. There are 11 residues in the CDR3. Trimming shortened V by 5 bases and J by 5 bases, and 9 bases separated the two germline ends. Germline V gene sequence: CDR1 DFQATT, CDR2 SNEGSKA (reference sequence). This chain's CDR3 is CSAELRETQYF. CDR3 nucleotides: TGCAGTGCTGAGCTCCGGGAGACCCAGTACTTC.

This clonotype was counted only a few times. This chain links TRBV2 with TRBJ1-2; the D is unclear. The germline gives CDR1 SNHLY, CDR2 FYNNEI. The CDR3 is 15 amino acids. Trimming pared 2 bases from V and 6 bases from J, leaving 16 bases between. CDR3 protein: CASSELRTPADGYTF. In DNA form, the CDR3 reads TGTGCCAGCAGTGAACTCCGGACTCCAGCGGATGGCTACACCTTC.

V and J are TRBV3-1 and TRBJ2-7, with 7 bases matching TRBD2. V shed 1 base, J shed 3 bases, and the junction held 0 bases outside the gene matches. CDR3 length equals 13 residues. The germline gives CDR1 LGHDT, CDR2 YNNKEL (reference sequence). The CDR3 sequence: CASSQVAGYEQYF. The CDR3 DNA reads TGTGCCAGCAGCCAAGTAGCGGGCTACGAGCAGTACTTC.

This clonotype was counted many times. The chain's CDR3 is CSARGRGQADGYTF. DNA for the CDR3: TGCAGTGCTAGAGGAAGGGGACAGGCGGATGGCTACACCTTC. V is TRBV20-1 and J is TRBJ1-2; 8 nucleotides match TRBD1. Per germline, CDR1 DFQATT and CDR2 SNEGSKA (reference sequence). The junction had 7 bases not matched to a gene; V was cut back by 1 base and J by 6 bases. The CDR3 runs 14 residues.

The chain recombines TRBV18 with TRBJ2-1; no clear D gene. Germline V lookup: CDR1 KGHSH, CDR2 LQKENI. The length of the CDR3 is 17 residues. Deletions cut 3 bases from V and 0 bases from J, with 15 bases between. CDR3: CASSPGAGPSSYNEQFF. The CDR3 bases are TGTGCCAGCTCACCCGGAGCCGGACCCAGCTCCTACAATGAGCAGTTCTTC.

The V and J genes are TRBV20-1 and TRBJ1-4; D unclear. CDR3 length equals 15 residues. Germline CDR1 and CDR2: DFQATT and SNEGSKA (reference sequence). Trimming removed 6 bases from V and 0 bases from J, with 14 bases in between. In nucleotides, the CDR3 is TGCAGTGCCCGGATCGAAACTACAACTAATGAAAAACTGTTTTTT. Its protein product is CSARIETTTNEKLFF.

This clonotype was counted once. This sequence joins TRBV20-1 and TRBJ2-1; 8 bases line up with TRBD2. CDR1 is DFQATT and CDR2 is SNEGSKA in the germline V gene (reference sequence). With V trimmed by 3 bases and J by 10 bases, 5 bases remained unmatched. This CDR3 is 12 amino acids long. CDR3 in amino acids: CSASGGGWEQFF. The CDR3 DNA reads TGCAGTGCTAGCGGGGGGGGTTGGGAGCAGTTCTTC.

This clonotype was detected ten times or more. This chain connects TRBV11-2 to TRBJ1-1; maybe TRBD1 (5 bases). Trimming shortened V by 2 bases and J by 11 bases, and 12 bases separated the two germline ends. Per germline, CDR1 SGHAT and CDR2 FQNNGV. The CDR3 consists of 12 residues. DNA of the CDR3: TGTGCCAGCAGCTTACCGGGACTTTCGGCTTTCTTT. Encoded protein: CASSLPGLSAFF.

The table lists this clonotype with many counts. The chain couples TRBV3-1 to TRBJ1-2; no clear D gene. Trimming left V 6 bases short and J 6 bases short, with 11 bases between. This CDR3 spans 12 amino acids. Germline V CDR1 and CDR2: LGHDT, YNNKEL (reference sequence). The CDR3 is CASSPGSDGYTF. For the CDR3, the DNA is TGTGCCAGCAGTCCGGGCTCGGATGGCTACACCTTC.

This clonotype was observed at least ten times. V is TRBV3-1 and J is TRBJ1-5; no clear D. Trimming cost V 0 bases and J 7 bases, with 4 bases left between them. This CDR3 has 12 residues. Germline V gene data show CDR1 as LGHDT and CDR2 as YNNKEL (reference sequence). CDR3 bases: TGTGCCAGCAGCCAAGATAAGCAGCCCCAGCATTTT. Its protein product is CASSQDKQPQHF.

This clonotype occurred a few times. J is TRBJ1-2 and V is TRBV7-2; D is unclear. The V end lost 2 bases, the J end lost 14 bases, and 15 bases lay between the germline ends. CDR3 length: 12 amino acids. The germline CDR1 and CDR2 sequences are SGHTA and FQGNSA. Here the CDR3 DNA reads TGTGCCAGCAGCTTAAATGGTCCCTCTCAAACCTTC. This gives the protein CASSLNGPSQTF.

J is TRBJ1-5 and V is TRBV19; possible D gene TRBD1, 6 bases. Germline V CDR1 and CDR2: LNHDA, SQIVND (reference sequence). CDR3 length equals 17 residues. V lost 0 bases to trimming and J lost 1 base, with 13 bases between them. In DNA, the CDR3 is TGTGCCAGTAGTATAGATGGGGGGCAAGGAAGCAATCAGCCCCAGCATTTT. Translation: CASSIDGGQGSNQPQHF.

This clonotype has only a few counts. CDR3 bases: TGTGCCATCAGTTCCGGGACAGGGGTTACGGAGCAGTACTTC. Amino acid sequence: CAISSGTGVTEQYF. This chain connects TRBV10-3 to TRBJ2-7; 10 positions agree with TRBD1. V gave up 5 bases and J gave up 7 bases; unmatched junction bases: 8. This CDR3 contains 14 residues. Germline CDR1 ENHRY, CDR2 SYGVKD.

This clonotype showed up many times. The chain has TRBV7-6 and TRBJ2-7; 10 positions agree with TRBD2. The germline V gene encodes CDR1 SGHVS and CDR2 FNYEAQ. The CDR3 is made up of 17 amino acids. V shed 2 bases, J shed 0 bases, and the junction held 7 bases outside the gene matches. This chain's CDR3 is CASSLQEGTSVSYEQYF. The CDR3 DNA sequence: TGTGCCAGCAGCTTACAGGAAGGGACTAGCGTCTCCTACGAGCAGTACTTC. The whole variable domain, filled in from reference TRBV7-6 and TRBJ2-7, reads GAGVSQSPRYKVTKRGQDVALRCDPISGHVSLYWYRQALGQGPEFLTYFNYEAQQDKSGLPNDRFSAERPEGSISTLTIQRTEQRDSAMYRCASSLQEGTSVSYEQYFGPGTRLTVT.

The sample holds many counts of this clonotype. The rearrangement joins TRBV20-1 to TRBJ2-7, with 9 bases that match TRBD2. Trimming cost V 5 bases and J 2 bases; bases outside gene matches: 10. This CDR3 spans 15 amino acids. The V gene's germline CDR1 is DFQATT and CDR2 SNEGSKA (reference sequence). The CDR3 region is CSADVVTSGTYEQYF. In DNA form, the CDR3 reads TGCAGTGCTGACGTGGTGACTAGCGGCACCTACGAGCAGTACTTC.

This clonotype was recorded a few times. This chain links TRBV5-1 with TRBJ2-2, with a possible D match to TRBD2 (5 bases). This CDR3 contains 14 residues. Germline-derived CDR1 and CDR2 are SGHRS and YFSETQ. V dropped 3 bases and J dropped 4 bases, with 10 bases sitting between them. The CDR3 region has the DNA TGCGCCAGCAGCTCGCGACGGGGCACCGGGGAGCTGTTTTTT. This sequence encodes CASSSRRGTGELFF.

This clonotype was counted between two and nine times. This chain joins TRBV6-1 and TRBJ1-3; no reliable D call. Germline CDR1 reads MNHNS; CDR2 reads SASEGT. The CDR3 totals 16 residues. The ends were cut back, 2 bases at V and 0 bases at J, with 11 bases in the middle. DNA for the CDR3: TGTGCCAGCAGTGAAACAATCCCGAGCTCTGGAAACACCATATATTTT. It translates to CASSETIPSSGNTIYF.

In its sample, this clonotype was seen a few times. The chain recombines TRBV6-1 with TRBJ2-1, with 9 nucleotides matching TRBD2. Germline CDR1 MNHNS, CDR2 SASEGT. The CDR3 extends over 17 amino acids. J gave up 5 bases and V 5 bases, and 13 bases lay outside the gene matches. This chain's CDR3 is CASSRASGRMRDNEQFF. The CDR3 nucleotides read TGTGCCAGCAGTCGGGCCAGCGGGAGGATGAGGGACAATGAGCAGTTCTTC.

V usage is TRBV3-1 and J usage is TRBJ1-1; possibly TRBD1 for D (5 bases). CDR3 length equals 15 residues. The germline V and J ends were trimmed by 1 base and 7 bases, with 16 bases remaining between them. Germline V gene lookup returns CDR1 LGHDT and CDR2 YNNKEL (reference sequence). CDR3 residues: CASSQGIQGLGEAFF. The CDR3 bases are TGTGCCAGCAGCCAAGGAATCCAGGGTCTTGGTGAAGCTTTCTTT.

This clonotype was picked up a small number of times. The genes are TRBV27 and TRBJ2-3; 7 bases line up with TRBD2. The CDR3 covers 16 residues. Per the germline V gene, CDR1 is MNHEY and CDR2 is SMNVEV (reference sequence). After removal of 2 bases from V and 2 bases from J, the junction contained 7 bases not matched to a gene. CDR3 DNA: TGTGCCAGCAGTTTAAGTACTAGCGAGATCACAGATACGCAGTATTTT. Its translation: CASSLSTSEITDTQYF.

This clonotype was seen at least ten times. The chain employs TRBV30 and TRBJ2-3, with D perhaps TRBD2 (6 bases). Per germline, CDR1 GTSNPN and CDR2 SVGIG (reference sequence). Trimming removed 2 bases at V and 0 bases at J, with 9 bases between. The CDR3 loop spans 14 amino acids. CDR3 loop: CAWSSGTSTDTQYF. CDR3 coding DNA: TGTGCCTGGAGTTCTGGGACTAGCACAGATACGCAGTATTTT.

This clonotype showed up many times. This chain joins TRBV6-1 and TRBJ2-7; D tentatively reads TRBD1 or TRBD2 (7 bases each). Germline assignment: CDR1 MNHNS and CDR2 SASEGT. The CDR3 length is 15 residues. Trimming took off 5 bases at V and 5 bases at J, with 19 bases between the two ends. CDR3: CASSYSSTGRDEQYF. The DNA of the CDR3 is TGTGCCAGCAGTTATTCTTCGACAGGGAGGGACGAGCAGTACTTC.

This clonotype was found many times. V usage is TRBV11-2 and J usage is TRBJ2-3, with TRBD1 identical over 7 bases. This CDR3 comprises 16 residues. Per the germline V gene, CDR1 is SGHAT and CDR2 is FQNNGV. V lost 4 bases, J lost 2 bases, and 9 bases stayed unmatched. In DNA form, the CDR3 reads TGTGCCAGCAGCTCATACAGGGGATTCCTCACAGATACGCAGTATTTT. Translating gives CASSSYRGFLTDTQYF.

In nucleotides, the CDR3 is TGCAGCGTTGTTGCAGCCACAGATACGCAGTATTTT. It encodes CSVVAATDTQYF. This sequence joins TRBV29-1 and TRBJ2-3; the D is unclear. The CDR3 spans 12 residues. Trimming cost V 4 bases and J 2 bases, with 7 bases left between them. Germline V gives CDR1 SQVTM, CDR2 ANQGSEA.

A word on this clonotype: A much more abundant neighbour one base away suggests this may be a read error. The V and J genes are TRBV2 and TRBJ2-7; D unclear. Germline V lookup: CDR1 SNHLY, CDR2 FYNNEI. The length of the CDR3 is 12 residues. Between the trimmed V and J ends, which lost 4 bases and 6 bases, there was a span of 10 bases. The CDR3 spells CASSGSEAEQYF. CDR3 sequence (DNA): TGTGCCAGCAGTGGGAGCGAGGCCGAGCAGTACTTC.

This clonotype has more than one count but fewer than ten. The rearrangement joins TRBV10-1 to TRBJ2-3; weak D call: TRBD1 (5 bases). This CDR3 region has 13 residues. CDR1 and CDR2 from the germline V gene are WNHNN and SYGVQD (reference sequence). V was trimmed by 2 bases and J by 9 bases, leaving 12 bases between them. CDR3 residues: CASSETRQTTQYF. The CDR3, as DNA: TGCGCCAGCAGTGAGACCAGACAGACCACGCAGTATTTT.